These T cell receptor beta chains were read from a single sample in a study of blood T cells in healthy people across ages. TCRdb reprocessed the 5' RACE reads via MiXCR and lists one record per CDR3 protein. This sample carries about 940,000 distinct CDR3 sequences, around 49% of them seen once, and the ten largest clones take around 15%. Sequenced material: blood. The receptors come from a man younger than 45 in good health. The CDR3 runs from the conserved cysteine through the conserved F or W. Expanded clones get a size class; other rows say once, few or many, or leave the size out.

cdr3_aa: CASSRAGTISSYEQYF
j_call: TRBJ2-7
v_call: TRBV4-2
clone_size: few

cdr3_aa: CASSSNPGHNEQFF
j_call: TRBJ2-1
v_call: TRBV7-6
clone_size: .

cdr3_aa: CASSQVEGKTQYF
j_call: TRBJ2-5
v_call: TRBV3-1
clone_size: .

cdr3_aa: CAWSVLNYGYTF
j_call: TRBJ1-2
v_call: TRBV30
clone_size: .

cdr3_aa: CSVKWEYEQYF
j_call: TRBJ2-7
v_call: TRBV29-1
clone_size: few

cdr3_aa: CASSGRSTYEQYF
j_call: TRBJ2-7
v_call: TRBV12-3/TRBV12-4
clone_size: .

cdr3_aa: CSASARVTEAFF
j_call: TRBJ1-1
v_call: TRBV20-1
clone_size: few

cdr3_aa: CASSSYLGPNTEAFF
j_call: TRBJ1-1
v_call: TRBV7-9
clone_size: .

cdr3_aa: CAISEGVAGDNEQFF
j_call: TRBJ2-1
v_call: TRBV10-3
clone_size: .

cdr3_aa: CASSQDGSGPEETQYF
j_call: TRBJ2-5
v_call: TRBV4-2
clone_size: .

cdr3_aa: CASSLVGWDTDYEQYF
j_call: TRBJ2-7
v_call: TRBV7-2
clone_size: .

cdr3_aa: CSARDSRAAYEQYF
j_call: TRBJ2-7
v_call: TRBV20-1
clone_size: few

cdr3_aa: CASSQTGENQPQHF
j_call: TRBJ1-5
v_call: TRBV4-1
clone_size: once

cdr3_aa: CASTLGGGGAEAFF
j_call: TRBJ1-1
v_call: TRBV6-1
clone_size: few

cdr3_aa: CASSPHPGTASNQPQHF
j_call: TRBJ1-5
v_call: TRBV7-9
clone_size: few

cdr3_aa: CASSGLVTDTQYF
j_call: TRBJ2-3
v_call: TRBV27
clone_size: .

cdr3_aa: CASSIEGIAGPQNIQYF
j_call: TRBJ2-4
v_call: TRBV11-2
clone_size: .

cdr3_aa: CACSPFVSSNQPQHF
j_call: TRBJ1-5
v_call: TRBV6-5
clone_size: few

cdr3_aa: CASSSPGTYYGYTF
j_call: TRBJ1-2
v_call: TRBV7-2
clone_size: few

cdr3_aa: CASSRRDYPDNEQFF
j_call: TRBJ2-1
v_call: TRBV7-9
clone_size: once

cdr3_aa: CASSDWDRGEWTGELFF
j_call: TRBJ2-2
v_call: TRBV6-4
clone_size: few

cdr3_aa: CATRDRASNSPLHF
j_call: TRBJ1-6
v_call: TRBV18
clone_size: few

cdr3_aa: CASSLEPVRTDTQYF
j_call: TRBJ2-3
v_call: TRBV5-1
clone_size: .

cdr3_aa: CSAGGGASTDEQFF
j_call: TRBJ2-1
v_call: TRBV20-1
clone_size: few

cdr3_aa: CASRPGHLASEQYF
j_call: TRBJ2-7
v_call: TRBV28
clone_size: .

cdr3_aa: CSARVGTASYNEQFF
j_call: TRBJ2-1
v_call: TRBV20-1
clone_size: .

cdr3_aa: CATEEGDQNTEAFF
j_call: TRBJ1-1
v_call: TRBV24-1
clone_size: .

cdr3_aa: CASSFSGGDEKLFF
j_call: TRBJ1-4
v_call: TRBV27
clone_size: .

cdr3_aa: CASSIRSYRDLVNIQYF
j_call: .
v_call: TRBV19
clone_size: .

cdr3_aa: CASNSGTDVSYEQYF
j_call: TRBJ2-7
v_call: TRBV10-2
clone_size: .

cdr3_aa: CASSYSPQSGGPDTQYF
j_call: TRBJ2-3
v_call: TRBV6-5
clone_size: few

cdr3_aa: CASSQEHDLGGVYGYTF
j_call: TRBJ1-2
v_call: TRBV4-1
clone_size: few

cdr3_aa: CASSPSRGWDPYEQYF
j_call: .
v_call: TRBV18
clone_size: .

cdr3_aa: CASSLSGLAGGYNEQYF
j_call: TRBJ2-5
v_call: TRBV27
clone_size: .

cdr3_aa: CASSLWGQGIQETQYF
j_call: TRBJ2-5
v_call: TRBV28
clone_size: .

cdr3_aa: CASLTRITQPSGNTIYF
j_call: TRBJ1-3
v_call: TRBV12-2
clone_size: .

cdr3_aa: CASSQEHAGGEQFF
j_call: TRBJ2-1
v_call: TRBV4-2
clone_size: few

cdr3_aa: CASSGAVAGTYTDTQYF
j_call: TRBJ2-3
v_call: TRBV6-1
clone_size: once

cdr3_aa: CASRLQGREQFF
j_call: TRBJ2-1
v_call: TRBV28
clone_size: .

cdr3_aa: CASSLAQGPDTQYF
j_call: TRBJ2-3
v_call: TRBV7-2
clone_size: .

cdr3_aa: CASSPGQGAPLHF
j_call: TRBJ1-6
v_call: TRBV9
clone_size: .

cdr3_aa: CSARDDRVTKTQYF
j_call: .
v_call: TRBV20-1
clone_size: .

cdr3_aa: CSTIRGTGSNEQFF
j_call: TRBJ2-1
v_call: TRBV20-1
clone_size: .

cdr3_aa: CSARVGEGTDTQYF
j_call: TRBJ2-3
v_call: TRBV20-1
clone_size: few

cdr3_aa: CASSPWGQSKNIQYF
j_call: TRBJ2-4
v_call: TRBV12-3/TRBV12-4
clone_size: .

cdr3_aa: CASGDYNEQFF
j_call: TRBJ2-1
v_call: TRBV6-6
clone_size: many

cdr3_aa: CAGSRDGNRPQHF
j_call: TRBJ1-5
v_call: TRBV5-1
clone_size: .